This section outlines one T cell receptor beta chain sequence together with its context. In the authors' workflow: For nucleated cells, counts were estimated from reference gene primer amplification. The data were produced by immunoSEQ multiplex PCR, yet TCRdb's version contains in-frame clones alone and is incomplete. For V, J and clone size, that table is used; D and trimming come from the DNA. The repertoire holds about 130,000 clones, with about 88% as singletons. Trimming shortened V by 5 bases and J by 0 bases, and 11 bases separated the two germline ends. This CDR3 is built from 15 residues. Germline CDR1 MNHEY, CDR2 SVGEGT. The source of the sample is a study of blood T cell repertoires in COVID-19.

V and J are TRBV6-2 or TRBV6-3 and TRBJ1-5; perhaps TRBD1 as D (6 bases). This sequence originates from a woman older than 75 with acute or convalescent COVID-19. Sequencing was performed on peripheral blood. CDR3 DNA: TGTGCCAGCAGTCGACAGGTAATTAGCAATCAGCCCCAGCATTTT. Residues: CASSRQVISNQPQHF.